This TCR beta chain was identified during a study of OX40 agonist ivuxolimab in advanced cancers. Turning to the study itself: As their treatment, patients were administered ivuxolimab, an agonistic anti-OX40 (CD134) antibody. Melanoma, hepatocellular carcinoma, head and neck or renal cell cancer occurred in dose-escalation patients.

CDR3 length: 16 residues. V was trimmed by 2 bases and J by 10 bases, leaving 18 bases between them. CDR1 LGHNA and CDR2 YNFKEQ come from the germline V gene. Assay used: immunoSEQ multiplex PCR; TCRdb lists only in-frame clones, some missing. The sample yields tens of thousands of clones, 92% seen once. Regarding this clone: The antigen is undetermined.

Study-wide findings and caveats: Clonal expansion from baseline to week 6 occurred in both CD4+ and CD8+ T cells.

This sequence was found in an adult with an advanced solid tumor such as melanoma, head and neck, liver or kidney cancer. The chain links TRBV4-2 to TRBJ1-6; D remains unclear. This specimen was CD4+ or CD8+ T cells sorted from blood, taken in a trial of the OX40 agonist ivuxolimab. DNA for the CDR3: TGTGCCAGCAGCCAATTCTGGGAGTCGATACAATCACCCCTCCACTTT. This translates into CASSQFWESIQSPLHF.